This T cell receptor beta chain derives from a study of OX40 agonist ivuxolimab in advanced cancers. Across the study: Patients received ivuxolimab, an agonistic anti-OX40 (CD134) antibody. Eligibility rules accepted prior anti-PD-1, anti-PD-L1 or anti-CTLA-4 therapy, and around 44% had some.

This CDR3 is 15 amino acids long. V was pared by 5 bases and J by 4 bases, with 14 bases between. Germline values: CDR1 SGHVS, CDR2 FQNEAQ. On this clone itself: The target antigen is unknown.

The study, taken as a whole, reports: CD4+ and CD8+ blood T cells expanded clonally by week 6 at 0.1 to 3.0 mg/kg.

Sequencing used immunoSEQ multiplex PCR; TCRdb keeps in-frame clones, though not all of them. The data contain roughly 45,000 clones, more than 75% of them singletons. This specimen consisted of CD4+ or CD8+ T cells sorted from blood, obtained in a trial of the OX40 agonist ivuxolimab. This clonotype was obtained from an adult with an advanced solid tumor such as melanoma, head and neck, liver or kidney cancer. This rearrangement joins TRBV7-8 to TRBJ2-2; either TRBD1 or TRBD2 may supply D (5 bases each). CDR3 in DNA: TGTGCCAGCAGCCCTGGTCGTGGGACCACCGGGGAGCTGTTTTTT. Residues: CASSPGRGTTGELFF. The variable domain in full, with the rest retrieved from reference TRBV7-8 and TRBJ2-2, is GAGVSQSPRYKVAKRGQDVALRCDPISGHVSLFWYQQALGQGPEFLTYFQNEAQLDKSGLPSDRFFAERPEGSVSTLKIQRTQQEDSAVYLCASSPGRGTTGELFFGEGSRLTVL.